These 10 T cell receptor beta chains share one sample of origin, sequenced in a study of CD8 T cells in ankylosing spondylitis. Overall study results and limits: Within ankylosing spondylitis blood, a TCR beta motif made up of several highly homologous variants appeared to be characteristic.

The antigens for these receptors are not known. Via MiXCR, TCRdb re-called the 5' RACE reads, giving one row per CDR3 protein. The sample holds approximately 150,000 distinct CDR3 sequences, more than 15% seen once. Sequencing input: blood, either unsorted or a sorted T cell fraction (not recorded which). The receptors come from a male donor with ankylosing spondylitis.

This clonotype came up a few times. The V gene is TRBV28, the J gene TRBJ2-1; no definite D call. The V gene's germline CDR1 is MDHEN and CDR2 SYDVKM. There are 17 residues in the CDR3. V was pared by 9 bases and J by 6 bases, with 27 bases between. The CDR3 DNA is TGTGCCAGTTCCCTACCCCTTCGGTTAGGGCTAGGCAATGAGCAGTTCTTC. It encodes CASSLPLRLGLGNEQFF.

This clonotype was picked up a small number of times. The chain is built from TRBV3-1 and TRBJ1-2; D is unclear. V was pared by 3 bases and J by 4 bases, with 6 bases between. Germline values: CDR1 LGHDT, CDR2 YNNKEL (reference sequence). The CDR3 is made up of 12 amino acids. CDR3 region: CASSHRGYGYTF. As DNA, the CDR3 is TGTGCCAGCAGCCACCGGGGCTATGGCTACACCTTC.

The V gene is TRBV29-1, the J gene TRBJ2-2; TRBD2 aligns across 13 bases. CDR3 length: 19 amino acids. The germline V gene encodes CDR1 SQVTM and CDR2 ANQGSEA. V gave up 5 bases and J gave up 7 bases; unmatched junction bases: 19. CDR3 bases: TGCAGCGTTTTGGGACTAGCGGGAATACGGGCCGAGTTTGGCGGGGAGCTGTTTTTT. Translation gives CSVLGLAGIRAEFGGELFF.

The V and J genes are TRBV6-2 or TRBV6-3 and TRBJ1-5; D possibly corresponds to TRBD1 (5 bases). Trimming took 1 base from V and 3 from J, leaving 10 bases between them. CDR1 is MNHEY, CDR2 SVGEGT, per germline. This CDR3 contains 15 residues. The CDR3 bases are TGTGCCAGCAGTTACTGGGGACCTTCCAATCAGCCCCAGCATTTT. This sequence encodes CASSYWGPSNQPQHF.

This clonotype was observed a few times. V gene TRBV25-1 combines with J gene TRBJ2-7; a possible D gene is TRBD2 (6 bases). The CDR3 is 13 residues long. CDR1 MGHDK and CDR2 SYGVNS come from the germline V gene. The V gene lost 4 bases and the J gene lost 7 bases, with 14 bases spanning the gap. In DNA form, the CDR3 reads TGTGCCAGCAGTGGAACGGGAGTGGATGAGCAGTACTTC. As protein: CASSGTGVDEQYF.

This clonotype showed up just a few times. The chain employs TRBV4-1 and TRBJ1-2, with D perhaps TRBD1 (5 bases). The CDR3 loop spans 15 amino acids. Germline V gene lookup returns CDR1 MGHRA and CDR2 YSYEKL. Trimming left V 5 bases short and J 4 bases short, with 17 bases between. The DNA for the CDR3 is TGCGCCAGCAGCTTTCGACAGTTGGAAGTCTATGGCTACACCTTC. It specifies CASSFRQLEVYGYTF.

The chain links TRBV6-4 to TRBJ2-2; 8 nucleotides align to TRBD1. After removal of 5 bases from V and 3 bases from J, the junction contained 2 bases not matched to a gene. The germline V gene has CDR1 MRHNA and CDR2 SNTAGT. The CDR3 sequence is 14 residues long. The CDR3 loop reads CASSLQGDTGELFF. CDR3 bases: TGTGCCAGCAGTCTACAGGGGGACACCGGGGAGCTGTTTTTT.

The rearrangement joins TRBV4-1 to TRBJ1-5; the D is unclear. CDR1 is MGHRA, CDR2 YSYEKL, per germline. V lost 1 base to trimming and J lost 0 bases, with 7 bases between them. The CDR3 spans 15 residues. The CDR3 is CASSQGYSSNQPQHF. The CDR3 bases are TGCGCCAGCAGCCAAGGGTACAGTAGCAATCAGCCCCAGCATTTT.

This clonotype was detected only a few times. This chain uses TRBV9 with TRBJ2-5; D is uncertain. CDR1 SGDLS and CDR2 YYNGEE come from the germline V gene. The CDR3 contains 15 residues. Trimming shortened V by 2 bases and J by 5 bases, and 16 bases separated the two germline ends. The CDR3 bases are TGTGCCAGCAGCGTGGAATTCTCCGGATGGGAGACCCAGTACTTC. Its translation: CASSVEFSGWETQYF.

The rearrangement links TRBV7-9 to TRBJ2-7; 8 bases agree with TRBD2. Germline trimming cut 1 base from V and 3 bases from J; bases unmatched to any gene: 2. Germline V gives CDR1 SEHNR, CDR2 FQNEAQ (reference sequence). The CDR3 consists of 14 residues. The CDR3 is CASSLVAGGYEQYF. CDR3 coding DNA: TGTGCCAGCAGCTTAGTCGCGGGAGGCTACGAGCAGTACTTC.